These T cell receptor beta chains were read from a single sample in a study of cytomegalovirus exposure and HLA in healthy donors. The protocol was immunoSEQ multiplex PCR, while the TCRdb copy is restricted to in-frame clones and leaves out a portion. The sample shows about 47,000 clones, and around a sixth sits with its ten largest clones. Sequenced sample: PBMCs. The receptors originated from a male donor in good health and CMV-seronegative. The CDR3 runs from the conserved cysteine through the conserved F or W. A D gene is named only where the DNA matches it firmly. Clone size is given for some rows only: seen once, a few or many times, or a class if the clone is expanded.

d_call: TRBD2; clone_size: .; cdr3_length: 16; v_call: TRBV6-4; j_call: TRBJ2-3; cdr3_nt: TGTGCCAGCAGTGACCTCGCTAGCGGGGACCGAAATACGCAGTATTTT; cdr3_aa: CASSDLASGDRNTQYF
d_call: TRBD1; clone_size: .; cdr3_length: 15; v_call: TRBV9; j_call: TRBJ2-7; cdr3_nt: TGTGCCAGCAGCCCGTGGGACAGGTCCACGAACGAGCAGTACTTC; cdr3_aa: CASSPWDRSTNEQYF
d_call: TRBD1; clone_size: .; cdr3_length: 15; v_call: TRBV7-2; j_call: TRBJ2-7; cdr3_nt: TGTGCCAGCAGGGATGGGACAGGGGGCGGCTACGAGCAGTACTTC; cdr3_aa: CASRDGTGGGYEQYF
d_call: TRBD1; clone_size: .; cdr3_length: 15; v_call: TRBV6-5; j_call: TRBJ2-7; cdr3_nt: TGTGCCAGCGGGTCGACAGGGGTCCTAGCTTGGGAACAGTACTTC; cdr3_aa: CASGSTGVLAWEQYF
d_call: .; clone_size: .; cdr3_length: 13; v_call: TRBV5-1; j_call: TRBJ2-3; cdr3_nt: TGCGCCAGCTCCCAAGGGGCCACAGATACGCAGTATTTT; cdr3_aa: CASSQGATDTQYF
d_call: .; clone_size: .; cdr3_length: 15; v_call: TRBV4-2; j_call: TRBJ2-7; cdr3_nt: TGTGCCAGCAGCCAACGATCTAGCGACGCCTACGAGCAGTACTTC; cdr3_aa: CASSQRSSDAYEQYF
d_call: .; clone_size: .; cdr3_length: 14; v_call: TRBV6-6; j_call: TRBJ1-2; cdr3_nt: TGTGCCAGCCGCCAGGGGACAAATAACTATGGCTACACCTTC; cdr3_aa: CASRQGTNNYGYTF
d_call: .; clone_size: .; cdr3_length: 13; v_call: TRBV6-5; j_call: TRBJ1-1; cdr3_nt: TGTGCCAGCAGTGAAGCGATGAACACTGAAGCTTTCTTT; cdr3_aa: CASSEAMNTEAFF
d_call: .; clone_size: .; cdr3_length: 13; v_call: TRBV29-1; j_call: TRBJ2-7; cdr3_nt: TGCAGCGTTGTAACAGGGGGGGCCTACGAGCAGTACTTC; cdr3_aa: CSVVTGGAYEQYF
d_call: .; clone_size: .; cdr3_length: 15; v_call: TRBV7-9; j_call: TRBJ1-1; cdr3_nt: TGTGCCAGCAGCTCCCAGGGACTCCTTGGGACTGAAGCTTTCTTT; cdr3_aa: CASSSQGLLGTEAFF
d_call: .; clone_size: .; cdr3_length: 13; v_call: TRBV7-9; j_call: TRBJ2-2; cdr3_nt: TGTGCCAGCAGCTTAGAACAGCCCGGGGAGCTGTTTTTT; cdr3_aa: CASSLEQPGELFF
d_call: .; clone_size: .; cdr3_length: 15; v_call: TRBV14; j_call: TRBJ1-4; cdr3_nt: TGTGCCAGCAGCCAAGATCTAGGGGCGGGGGAAAAACTGTTTTTT; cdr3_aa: CASSQDLGAGEKLFF
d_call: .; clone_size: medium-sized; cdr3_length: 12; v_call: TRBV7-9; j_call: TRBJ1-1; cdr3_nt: TGTGCCAGCAGGCATACAGGAAATGAAGCTTTCTTT; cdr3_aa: CASRHTGNEAFF
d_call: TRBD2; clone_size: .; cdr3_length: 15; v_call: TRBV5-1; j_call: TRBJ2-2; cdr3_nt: TGCGCCAGCAGCTCGGGGGGATTGAACACCGGGGAGCTGTTTTTT; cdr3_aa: CASSSGGLNTGELFF
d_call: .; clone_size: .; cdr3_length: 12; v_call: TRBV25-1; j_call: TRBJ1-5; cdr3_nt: TGTGCCAGCAGGCAGGGGTTACAGCCCCAGCATTTT; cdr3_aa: CASRQGLQPQHF
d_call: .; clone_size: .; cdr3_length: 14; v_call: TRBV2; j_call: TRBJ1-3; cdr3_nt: TGTGCCAGCAGTGAGGCCAACTCTGGAAACACCATATATTTT; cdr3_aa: CASSEANSGNTIYF
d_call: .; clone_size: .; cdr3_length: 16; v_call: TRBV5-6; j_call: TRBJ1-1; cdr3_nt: TGTGCCAGCAGCTTGAGTGGTGTCAACATGAACACTGAAGCTTTCTTT; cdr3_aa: CASSLSGVNMNTEAFF
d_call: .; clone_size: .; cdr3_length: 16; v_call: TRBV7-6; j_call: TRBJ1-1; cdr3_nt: TGTGCCAGCAGCTTAGCGGCTTCGGGATTGAACACTGAAGCTTTCTTT; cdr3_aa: CASSLAASGLNTEAFF
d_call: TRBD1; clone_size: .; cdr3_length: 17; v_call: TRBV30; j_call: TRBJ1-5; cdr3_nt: TGTGCCTGGAGTGTACGATATACGGACAGGGCAGATCAGCCCCAGCATTTT; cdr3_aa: CAWSVRYTDRADQPQHF
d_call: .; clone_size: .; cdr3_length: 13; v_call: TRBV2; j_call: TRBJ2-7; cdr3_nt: TGTGCCAGCCGTAGCGGATACTCCTACGAGCAGTACTTC; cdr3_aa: CASRSGYSYEQYF
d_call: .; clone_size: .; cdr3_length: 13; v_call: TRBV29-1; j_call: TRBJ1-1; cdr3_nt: TGCAGCGTTCCGACAGACTTGAACACTGAAGCTTTCTTT; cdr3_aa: CSVPTDLNTEAFF
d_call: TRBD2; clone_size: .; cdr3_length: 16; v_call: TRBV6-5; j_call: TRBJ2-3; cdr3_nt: TGTGCCAGCAGTTACTGGACTAGCGGGGGGGCAGATACGCAGTATTTT; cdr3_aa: CASSYWTSGGADTQYF
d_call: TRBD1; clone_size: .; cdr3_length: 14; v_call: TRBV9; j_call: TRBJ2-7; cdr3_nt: TGTGCCAGCAGTCCCGGACAGGGGGCGTACGAGCAGTACTTC; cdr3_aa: CASSPGQGAYEQYF
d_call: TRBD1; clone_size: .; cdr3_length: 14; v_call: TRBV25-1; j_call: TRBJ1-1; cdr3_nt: TGTGCCAGCAGTTCCTGGACAGGGAGCACTGAAGCTTTCTTT; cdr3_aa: CASSSWTGSTEAFF
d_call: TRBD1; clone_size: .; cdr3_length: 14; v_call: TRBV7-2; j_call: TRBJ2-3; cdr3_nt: TGTGCCAGCAGTTTGGGACAGAGCACAGATACGCAGTATTTT; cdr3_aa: CASSLGQSTDTQYF
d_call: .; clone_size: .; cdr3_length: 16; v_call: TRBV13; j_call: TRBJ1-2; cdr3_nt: TGTGCCAGCAGCGTGACTCACAGGGCCCAGAACTATGGCTACACCTTC; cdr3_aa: CASSVTHRAQNYGYTF
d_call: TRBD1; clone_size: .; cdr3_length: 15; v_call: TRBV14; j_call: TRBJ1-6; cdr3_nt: TGTGCCAGCAGCGGACAGGGGTGGGCTAATTCACCCCTCCACTTT; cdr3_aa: CASSGQGWANSPLHF
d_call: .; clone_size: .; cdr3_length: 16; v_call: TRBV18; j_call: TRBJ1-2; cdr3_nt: TGTGCCAGCTCACCAGCTAGCGGGGCAGAAAACTATGGCTACACCTTC; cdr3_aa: CASSPASGAENYGYTF
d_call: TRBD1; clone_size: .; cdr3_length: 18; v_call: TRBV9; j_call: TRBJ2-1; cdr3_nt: TGTGCCAGCAGCGCCGGGACAGGGGCTAGTCGGGTCTACAATGAGCAGTTCTTC; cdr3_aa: CASSAGTGASRVYNEQFF
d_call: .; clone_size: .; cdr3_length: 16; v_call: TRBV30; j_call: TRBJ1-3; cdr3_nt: TGTGCCTGGAGCAGTATGCCGCCACCCTCTGGAAACACCATATATTTT; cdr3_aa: CAWSSMPPPSGNTIYF
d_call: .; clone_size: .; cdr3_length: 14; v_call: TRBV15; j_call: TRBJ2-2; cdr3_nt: TGTGCCACCAGCAGAGTGGCGGACACCGGGGAGCTGTTTTTT; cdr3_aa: CATSRVADTGELFF
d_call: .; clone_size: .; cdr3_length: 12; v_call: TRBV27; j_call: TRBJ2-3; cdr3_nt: TGTGCCAGCAGTAGGGGGACAGATACGCAGTATTTT; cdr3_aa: CASSRGTDTQYF
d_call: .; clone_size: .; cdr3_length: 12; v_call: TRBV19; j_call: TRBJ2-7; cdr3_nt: TGTGCCAGTAGTATAGTCGGGGGCGAGCAGTACTTC; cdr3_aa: CASSIVGGEQYF
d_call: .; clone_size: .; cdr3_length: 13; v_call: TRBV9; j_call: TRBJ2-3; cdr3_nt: TGTGCCAGCAGCGCCCTAGGAGTAGATACGCAGTATTTT; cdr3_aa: CASSALGVDTQYF
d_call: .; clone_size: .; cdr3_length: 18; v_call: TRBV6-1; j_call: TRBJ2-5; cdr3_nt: TGTGCCAGCAGTGAAGCGAATTTCAGAGACATTTCGGGGGAGACCCAGTACTTC; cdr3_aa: CASSEANFRDISGETQYF